This T cell receptor beta chain stems from a study of T cell responses to AZD1222 COVID-19 vaccine. Unmatched junction bases numbered 9, after V lost 0 bases and J lost 3 bases. In germline, CDR1 is LNHNV, CDR2 YYDKDF (reference sequence). This CDR3 is built from 17 residues. The protocol was immunoSEQ multiplex PCR, while the TCRdb copy is restricted to in-frame clones and leaves out a portion. Of over 150,000 clones in the sample, about 85% were seen once. J is TRBJ2-3 and V is TRBV15; 7 positions match TRBD2. Sequencing was performed on peripheral blood, taken on day 0 of AZD1222 vaccination. The receptor was isolated from an adult in good health. The CDR3 region has the DNA TGTGCCACCAGCAGAGAAAGTTCGGGAGGTAGGACAGATACGCAGTATTTT. This translates into CATSRESSGGRTDTQYF.